The rows below give T cell receptor beta chains drawn from one sample of a study of OX40 agonist ivuxolimab in advanced cancers. Repertoires were generated with immunoSEQ multiplex PCR, while TCRdb's copy carries only in-frame clones and drops some. The profile shows under 65,000 clones, 75% to 90% of them singletons. The material was CD4+ or CD8+ T cells sorted from blood, obtained in a trial of the OX40 agonist ivuxolimab. The source is an adult with an advanced solid tumor such as melanoma, head and neck, liver or kidney cancer. The CDR3 runs from the conserved cysteine through the conserved F or W. The D gene is left open where the match is weak. Part of the rows lack a size; the others show once, few, many or a class for expanded clones.

j_gene | d_gene | abundance | v_gene | CDR3nt | CDR3aa
TRBJ2-7 | TRBD2 | - | TRBV5-1 | TGCGCCAGCAGGGTAGATAGCGGGGGACCCTACGAGCAGTACTTC | CASRVDSGGPYEQYF
TRBJ2-1 | TRBD1 | - | TRBV27 | TGTGCCAACTGCCCTGGGACAGCCTACAATGAGCAGTTCTTC | CANCPGTAYNEQFF
TRBJ2-5 | TRBD2 | - | TRBV5-1 | TGCGCCAGCAGTCATATAGCGGGAGGGGGCGAAGAGACCCAGTACTTC | CASSHIAGGGEETQYF
TRBJ2-7 | TRBD1 | once | TRBV5-1 | TGCGCCAGCAGCTTGGCGTCGGGACAGAGGCTGTTCGAGCAGTACTTC | CASSLASGQRLFEQYF
TRBJ1-4 | - | - | TRBV29-1 | TGCAGCGTTTCACCCGCAACTAATGAAAAACTGTTTTTT | CSVSPATNEKLFF
TRBJ1-1 | - | - | TRBV10-3 | TGTGCCATCAGTGACGACAGTCTGAACACTGAAGCTTTCTTT | CAISDDSLNTEAFF
TRBJ2-5 | TRBD1 | - | TRBV7-2 | TGTGCCAGCAGCTGGCGGACAGGCCAAGTTCAAGAGACCCAGTACTTC | CASSWRTGQVQETQYF
TRBJ2-7 | TRBD2 | - | TRBV27 | TGTGCCAGCAGTCCCAGTAGCGGGAGGCACGAGCAGTACTTC | CASSPSSGRHEQYF
TRBJ2-1 | TRBD1 | - | TRBV14 | TGTGCCAGCAGCCACATGACAGGGGCTGAGGCGCAGTTCTTC | CASSHMTGAEAQFF
TRBJ2-1 | TRBD2 | once | TRBV27 | TGTGCCAGCAGTTTGCACAGAAGCGGGAGGCAGGAGGAGCAGTTCTTC | CASSLHRSGRQEEQFF
TRBJ2-5 | TRBD2 | - | TRBV2 | TGTGCCAGCAGGGAAGGGGCTAGCGGGACGACCCGCCAAGAGACCCAGTACTTC | CASREGASGTTRQETQYF
TRBJ2-1 | TRBD1 | - | TRBV19 | TGTGCTTCGACCTCCGGGACAGGGCCCTACAATGAGCAGTTCTTC | CASTSGTGPYNEQFF
TRBJ2-7 | - | - | TRBV7-2 | TGTGCCAGCAGCTTAGTCCCGCCCGAGCAGTACTTC | CASSLVPPEQYF
TRBJ2-5 | - | - | TRBV6-1 | TGTGCCAGCAGTTGGACCTTGGGGGAGACCCAGTACTTC | CASSWTLGETQYF